This T cell receptor beta chain is drawn from a study of CD8 T cells in ankylosing spondylitis. This clonotype has at least ten counts. Its antigen is unknown. Per germline, CDR1 SQVTM and CDR2 ANQGSEA. V dropped 7 bases and J dropped 7 bases, with 7 bases sitting between them. This CDR3 contains 9 residues. TCRdb independently ran MiXCR on the 5' RACE reads; one entry per CDR3 protein. Of about 240,000 distinct CDR3 sequences in the sample, around 7.8% were seen once. General study findings and limits: Clones linked with disease were CD8+ and fairly uncommon in the peripheral blood.

The genes are TRBV29-1 and TRBJ1-1, with unresolved D. This clonotype originated in a male donor with ankylosing spondylitis or in good health (not recorded which). Sequencing was done on a sample of blood, either unsorted or a sorted T cell fraction (not recorded which). This CDR3 is CSGGVEAFF. CDR3 DNA sequence: TGCAGCGGCGGGGTTGAAGCTTTCTTT.